This T cell receptor (beta chain) was sequenced in a study of cytomegalovirus exposure and HLA in healthy donors. V dropped 5 bases and J dropped 0; count of bases not matched to a gene: 13. CDR1 and CDR2 (germline): SGHTA, FQGNSA. The CDR3 runs 18 residues. The PCR ran on 60 Vbeta and 13 Jbeta primers. The table came from immunoSEQ multiplex PCR; TCRdb's copy has only in-frame clones and leaves some out. The table lists 150,000 to 200,000 clones, approximately 81% of them singletons. This clone has more than one count but fewer than ten. The antigen is unknown. The study's findings and limits: Whilst most TCR sequences proved rare, a subset of public TCRs occurred across many donors. Data from an earlier analysis indicated that most TCR beta V segments were productive either about 90% or about 30% of the time. The presence/absence work took it that sequencing depth was about the same across donors.

Nominally healthy donors provided the samples, though records likely missed some immune exposures. The rearrangement links TRBV7-2 to TRBJ1-1, with 9 bases identical to TRBD1. The sequencing input was PBMCs. This TCR derives from a woman in her thirties in good health and CMV-seronegative. The CDR3 bases are TGTGCCAGCAGCCTTCGGTCCGGGACAGGGCCTTTGAACACTGAAGCTTTCTTT. Translating gives CASSLRSGTGPLNTEAFF.